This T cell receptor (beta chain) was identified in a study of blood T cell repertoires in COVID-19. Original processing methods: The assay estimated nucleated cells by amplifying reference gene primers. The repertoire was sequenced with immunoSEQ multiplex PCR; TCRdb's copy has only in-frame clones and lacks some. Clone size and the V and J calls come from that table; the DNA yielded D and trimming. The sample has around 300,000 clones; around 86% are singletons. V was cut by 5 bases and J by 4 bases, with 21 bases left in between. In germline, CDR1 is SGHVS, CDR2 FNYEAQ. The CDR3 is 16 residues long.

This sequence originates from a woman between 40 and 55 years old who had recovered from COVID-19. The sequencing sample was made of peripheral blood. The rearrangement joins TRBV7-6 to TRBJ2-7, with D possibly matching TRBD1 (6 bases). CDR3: CASSRTRDTSFYEQYF. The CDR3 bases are TGTGCCAGCAGCCGCACCCGGGACACTTCTTTTTACGAGCAGTACTTC.